This TCR beta chain originates from a study of blood T cell repertoires in COVID-19. The wider study: Samples representing acute and convalescent COVID-19 were sourced from the United States, Italy and Spain. Sample material is recorded as cDNA or gDNA derived from T cells, B-cell-depleted T cells, or PBMCs.

Study processing details: Estimation of nucleated cell counts relied on the amplification of reference gene primers. The table came from immunoSEQ multiplex PCR; TCRdb's copy has only in-frame clones and leaves some out. The D gene and trimming were derived from the DNA, and the V and J assignments and clone size from that table. The data contain some 200,000 clones, 70% to 90% of them seen just once; the ten biggest clones take up more than 5.5%. The receptor comes from a man aged 80 or over with acute or convalescent COVID-19. Sequencing was performed on peripheral blood.

CDR3 loop: CASRGTADNSPLHF. CDR3 coding DNA: TGTGCCAGCAGAGGGACAGCTGATAATTCACCCCTCCACTTT. The J gene is TRBJ1-6, the V gene TRBV6-5, with 7 bases matching TRBD1. Germline loops: CDR1 MNHEY, CDR2 SVGAGI. V lost 6 bases and J lost 5; bases outside the gene matches: 4. This CDR3 is built from 14 residues.